This entry lists 21 T cell receptor beta chains sequenced from one sample in a study of blood T cell repertoires in COVID-19. Measured with immunoSEQ multiplex PCR; TCRdb has only the in-frame clones, and not every one. This sample has about 250,000 clones; 86% occur once, and the top ten carry 5.5% to 6.5%. The specimen was peripheral blood. These receptors were collected from a woman aged 80 or over with COVID-19, enrolled during active disease.

The chain employs TRBV2 and TRBJ1-4; TRBD1 might be the D (6 bases). Germline CDR1 and CDR2: SNHLY and FYNNEI. The V end was cut by 2 bases, the J end by 2 bases, with 9 bases between. The CDR3 contains 15 residues. CDR3 amino acids: CASSERGGTNEKLFF. As DNA, the CDR3 is TGTGCCAGCAGTGAACGTGGGGGCACTAATGAAAAACTGTTTTTT.

This chain links TRBV6-2 or TRBV6-3 with TRBJ1-1, with 7 bases aligning to TRBD1. CDR3 length: 16 residues. Germline V gives CDR1 MNHEY, CDR2 SVGEGT. Trimming at V came to 2 bases and at J to 0 bases, leaving 6 bases not matched to a gene. The CDR3 is CASSYQGGRVNTEAFF. CDR3 in DNA: TGTGCCAGCAGTTACCAAGGGGGCAGGGTGAACACTGAAGCTTTCTTT.

V gene TRBV5-4 combines with J gene TRBJ1-3, with 7 bases fitting TRBD1. CDR3 length: 16 amino acids. The germline CDR1 and CDR2 sequences are SGHNT and YYREEE (reference sequence). Trimming cost V 3 bases and J 0 bases; bases outside gene matches: 6. The CDR3 DNA sequence: TGTGCCAGCAGCTCGGGACAGATGAGCTCTGGAAACACCATATATTTT. As protein: CASSSGQMSSGNTIYF.

This clone is a singleton in its sample. The chain has TRBV2 and TRBJ2-7, with 9 bases matching TRBD2. Trimming took 7 bases from V and 3 from J; bases not matched to a gene: 4. In germline, CDR1 is SNHLY, CDR2 FYNNEI. The CDR3 runs to 13 residues. CDR3: CASKSSGVYEQYV. CDR3 bases: TGTGCCAGCAAATCTAGCGGGGTCTACGAGCAGTACGTC.

V gene TRBV7-9 combines with J gene TRBJ2-1; 12 nucleotides match TRBD2. V trimming: 7 bases; J trimming: 7 bases; junction bases outside the gene matches: 2. This CDR3 region has 13 residues. The germline V gene encodes CDR1 SEHNR and CDR2 FQNEAQ (reference sequence). The CDR3 DNA is TGTGCCAGCATCCTAGCGGGGGGGAATGAGCAGTTCTTC. This gives the protein CASILAGGNEQFF.

J is TRBJ1-6 and V is TRBV30, with 10 bases that match TRBD1. Per the germline V gene, CDR1 is GTSNPN and CDR2 is SVGIG (reference sequence). The CDR3 runs to 17 residues. V shed 2 bases and J 6 bases; nucleotides not matched to a gene: 10. The CDR3 DNA reads TGTGCCTGGAGTTTTAGTACCGGACAGGGGGTTAATTCACCCCTCCACTTT. This encodes CAWSFSTGQGVNSPLHF.

The CDR3 nucleotides are TGTGCCAGCAGTCGCGGTACCTCTGGGGCCAACGTCCTGACTTTC. This codes for CASSRGTSGANVLTF. The J gene is TRBJ2-6, the V gene TRBV6-5; no clear D. With 5 bases removed from V and 0 bases from J, the gap between germline ends came to 8 bases. CDR1 and CDR2 (germline): MNHEY, SVGAGI. The CDR3 contains 15 residues.

Here the CDR3 reads CASSSDRLYNEQFF. The DNA for the CDR3 is TGTGCCAGCAGCTCCGACAGGCTCTACAATGAGCAGTTCTTC. The chain has TRBV7-3 and TRBJ2-1; the D gene is possibly TRBD1 (6 bases). CDR3 length equals 14 residues. The germline V and J ends were trimmed by 4 bases and 3 bases, with 10 bases remaining between them. Germline values: CDR1 SGHTA, CDR2 FQGTGA. The full variable domain, completed using reference TRBV7-3 and TRBJ2-1, is GAGVSQTPSNKVTEKGKYVELRCDPISGHTALYWYRQSLGQGPEFLIYFQGTGAADDSGLPNDRFFAVRPEGSVSTLKIQRTERGDSAVYLCASSSDRLYNEQFFGPGTRLTVL.

DNA of the CDR3: TGTGCCACCAGTGATGGCCTGGCGGGCTCCTACAATGAGCAGTTCTTC. It yields the protein CATSDGLAGSYNEQFF. The chain uses TRBV24-1 and TRBJ2-1; possible D gene TRBD2, 5 bases. In germline, CDR1 is KGHDR, CDR2 SFDVKD. V lost 3 bases and J lost 0, with 11 bases in between. The CDR3 spans 16 residues.

This clone came up once. This chain connects TRBV5-1 to TRBJ2-3; a weak D match, TRBD1 (6 bases). Germline CDR1 is SGHRS and CDR2 is YFSETQ. The CDR3 totals 14 residues. The V gene lost 0 bases and the J gene lost 6 bases, with 11 bases spanning the gap. The CDR3 here is CASSLGDMRDTQYF. As DNA, the CDR3 is TGCGCCAGCAGCTTGGGGGACATGAGGGATACGCAGTATTTT.

V and J are TRBV7-3 and TRBJ2-1; 7 positions agree with TRBD2. V shed 8 bases and J 7 bases; nucleotides not matched to a gene: 8. Germline V lookup: CDR1 SGHTA, CDR2 FQGTGA. The CDR3 runs 13 residues. Written as DNA, the CDR3 is TGTGCCAGCCGCGGGACGGGGGGTAATGAGCAGTTCTTC. Protein sequence: CASRGTGGNEQFF.

V and J are TRBV7-9 and TRBJ1-2; 8 nucleotides match TRBD1. The junction had 7 bases not matched to a gene; V was cut back by 2 bases and J by 2 bases. In germline, CDR1 is SEHNR, CDR2 FQNEAQ (reference sequence). The CDR3 totals 16 residues. Written as DNA, the CDR3 is TGTGCCAGCAGCTTAAGGGGACAGGTCGAAAACTATGGCTACACCTTC. Protein product: CASSLRGQVENYGYTF.

The chain combines TRBV5-6 with TRBJ2-5; D unresolved. Between the trimmed V and J ends, which lost 4 bases and 5 bases, there was a span of 15 bases. This CDR3 contains 14 residues. From germline, CDR1 is SGHDT and CDR2 YYEEEE. The CDR3 loop reads CASSVDGLGETQYF. The CDR3 DNA reads as TGTGCCAGCAGCGTAGATGGGCTTGGGGAGACCCAGTACTTC.

This clone has more than one count but fewer than ten. The V gene is TRBV4-1, the J gene TRBJ1-6; D call uncertain. CDR1 and CDR2 (germline): MGHRA, YSYEKL. Trimming removed 3 bases at V and 7 bases at J, with 10 bases between. The CDR3 runs 14 residues. Here the CDR3 reads CASSHPLSNSPLHF. As DNA, the CDR3 is TGCGCCAGCAGCCACCCCCTTTCCAATTCACCCCTCCACTTT.

V gene TRBV18 combines with J gene TRBJ2-3; D is undetermined. The length of the CDR3 is 12 residues. CDR1 and CDR2 from the germline V gene are KGHSH and LQKENI. V was pared by 6 bases and J by 0 bases, with 4 bases between. The CDR3 coding sequence is TGTGCCAGCTCGGCTAGCACAGATACGCAGTATTTT. Translated: CASSASTDTQYF. Based on the CDR3 plus reference TRBV18 and TRBJ2-3, the full variable domain is NAGVMQNPRHLVRRRGQEARLRCSPMKGHSHVYWYRQLPEEGLKFMVYLQKENIIDESGMPKERFSAEFPKEGPSILRIQQVVRGDSAAYFCASSASTDTQYFGPGTRLTVL.

This chain connects TRBV7-9 to TRBJ2-3; D may be TRBD2 (6 bases). The germline V gene encodes CDR1 SEHNR and CDR2 FQNEAQ (reference sequence). The CDR3 extends over 15 amino acids. V lost 3 bases and J lost 2, with 12 bases in between. The CDR3 sequence is CASSFLGGSTDTQYF. The CDR3 DNA is TGTGCCAGCAGCTTTCTGGGGGGTTCCACAGATACGCAGTATTTT. The whole variable domain, filled in from reference TRBV7-9 and TRBJ2-3, reads DTGVSQNPRHKITKRGQNVTFRCDPISEHNRLYWYRQTLGQGPEFLTYFQNEAQLEKSRLLSDRFSAERPKGSFSTLEIQRTEQGDSAMYLCASSFLGGSTDTQYFGPGTRLTVL.

This clone has more than one count but fewer than ten. This sequence joins TRBV10-2 and TRBJ2-3; 8 bases are a match to TRBD2. J was trimmed by 2 bases and V by 2 bases; bases with no gene match: 3. Looked up from germline, CDR1 is WSHSY and CDR2 is SAAADI. This CDR3 region has 15 residues. The chain's CDR3 is CASSESSGTTDTQYF. CDR3 in DNA: TGCGCCAGCAGTGAGAGTAGCGGGACCACAGATACGCAGTATTTT.

The J gene is TRBJ1-4, the V gene TRBV7-9; 9 positions match TRBD1. Looked up from germline, CDR1 is SEHNR and CDR2 is FQNEAQ (reference sequence). The CDR3 runs 13 residues. The V gene end was trimmed by 10 bases and the J gene end by 7 bases; junction bases not matched to a gene: 7. The CDR3 is CATQTGGGEKLFF. The CDR3 nucleotides read TGTGCCACCCAGACAGGGGGAGGTGAAAAACTGTTTTTT.

Only a few counts were recorded for this clone. The chain employs TRBV18 and TRBJ1-1, with a possible D match to TRBD1 (6 bases). Germline loops: CDR1 KGHSH, CDR2 LQKENI. The CDR3 length is 15 residues. V lost 2 bases and J lost 5, with 15 bases in between. The DNA for the CDR3 is TGTGCCAGCTCACCAACCTCCGGACAGCTGACTGAAGCTTTCTTT. Protein product: CASSPTSGQLTEAFF.

The table lists this clone with a few counts. Compared with germline, one end of the junction differs, possibly owing to a read error. The chain couples TRBV6-4 to TRBJ1-1; D unresolved. Germline V gene lookup returns CDR1 MRHNA and CDR2 SNTAGT. The CDR3 is 11 amino acids. CDR3 loop: CASSESGSTSF. In nucleotides, the CDR3 is TGTGCCAGCAGTGAAAGCGGTAGCACTTCTTTT.

The chain carries TRBV24-1 and TRBJ2-3; D is perhaps TRBD2 (5 bases). The CDR3 has 14 amino acids. Germline CDR1 reads KGHDR; CDR2 reads SFDVKD. Trimming removed 7 bases from V and 5 bases from J, with 15 bases in between. CDR3: CATSPSGSGDTQYF. CDR3 coding DNA: TGTGCCACCAGCCCCTCGGGGTCGGGAGATACGCAGTATTTT.